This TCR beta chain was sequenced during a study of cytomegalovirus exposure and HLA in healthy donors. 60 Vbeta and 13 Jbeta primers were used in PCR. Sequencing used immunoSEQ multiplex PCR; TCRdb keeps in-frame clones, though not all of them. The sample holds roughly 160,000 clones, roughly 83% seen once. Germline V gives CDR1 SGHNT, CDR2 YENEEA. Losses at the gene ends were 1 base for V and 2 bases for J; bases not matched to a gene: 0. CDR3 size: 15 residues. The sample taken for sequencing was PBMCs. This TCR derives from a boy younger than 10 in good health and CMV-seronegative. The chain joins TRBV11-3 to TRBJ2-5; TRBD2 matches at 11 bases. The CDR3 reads CASSLGTSGQETQYF. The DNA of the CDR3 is TGTGCCAGCAGCTTAGGGACTAGCGGGCAAGAGACCCAGTACTTC.